Below, 16 T cell receptor beta chains from the same sample are listed, as sequenced in a study of blood T cell repertoires in COVID-19 (dated by TCRdb to 2019 to 2021). Receptor libraries were prepared by the immunoSEQ multiplex PCR assay. The immuneACCESS repertoire file appears here via TCRdb, limited to in-frame rearrangements. These files lack a portion of the clones; in checked studies, under half of the deficit traces to unresolved V genes, and the cause of the others is not known. The sample table holds 60,000 to 70,000 clones, of which more than 85% were seen once. The ten most abundant clones make up around 14% of the sample. The source material was peripheral blood. These receptors were obtained from a human donor with active COVID-19. The donor label of this sample is uncertain.

The V and J genes are TRBV4-3 and TRBJ1-1; D not resolved. The germline gives CDR1 LGHNA, CDR2 YSLEER. The CDR3 runs 14 residues. Trimming removed 4 bases at V and 4 bases at J, with 13 bases between. CDR3: CASSLIAGSTEAFF. The CDR3 bases are TGCGCCAGCAGCCTTATAGCGGGGAGCACTGAAGCTTTCTTT.

The chain carries TRBV5-8 and TRBJ2-5, with a possible D match to TRBD1 (6 bases). The CDR3 runs to 14 residues. V lost 4 bases, J lost 4 bases, and 14 bases lay in between. Per germline, CDR1 SGHTS and CDR2 YDEGEE. Here the CDR3 reads CASSHGQQIETQYF. The CDR3 nucleotides read TGTGCCAGCAGCCACGGACAGCAGATAGAGACCCAGTACTTC.

The chain links TRBV3-1 (or the pseudogene TRBV3-2) to TRBJ2-7; D perhaps matches TRBD2 (6 bases). With 1 base removed from V and 3 bases from J, the gap between germline ends came to 13 bases. The CDR3 sequence is 15 residues long. Germline V gives CDR1 LGHDT, CDR2 YNNKEL (reference sequence). The CDR3 protein is CASSQGAGPVYEQYF. As DNA, the CDR3 is TGTGCCAGCAGCCAAGGGGCGGGACCGGTCTACGAGCAGTACTTC.

This chain connects TRBV28 to TRBJ1-1, with D possibly being TRBD1 (5 bases). V was shortened by 4 bases and J by 4 bases, with 7 bases between the two germline ends. The CDR3 length is 12 residues. Germline values: CDR1 MDHEN, CDR2 SYDVKM. The CDR3 DNA follows: TGTGCCAGCAGTTACAGGATCACTGAAGCTTTCTTT. Its protein product is CASSYRITEAFF.

The chain carries TRBV6-5 and TRBJ2-7, with TRBD1 matching over 9 bases. The germline V gene has CDR1 MNHEY and CDR2 SVGAGI. The length of the CDR3 is 13 residues. V shed 6 bases, J shed 3 bases, and the junction held 3 bases outside the gene matches. The CDR3 nucleotides read TGTGCCAGCAGAAGACAGGGGGGCTACGAGCAGTACTTC. It codes for CASRRQGGYEQYF.

The J gene is TRBJ2-3, the V gene TRBV30, with a possible D match to TRBD2 (5 bases). The V end lost 4 bases, the J end lost 5 bases, and 10 bases lay between the germline ends. Germline CDR1 is GTSNPN and CDR2 is SVGIG (reference sequence). The CDR3 has 12 residues. The CDR3 nucleotides are TGTGCCTGGACCCAACGGGGAGATACGCAGTATTTT. Protein sequence: CAWTQRGDTQYF.

The CDR3 is CASSLSGSLGNQPQHF. DNA for the CDR3: TGTGCCAGCAGTTTATCCGGGAGCCTAGGCAATCAGCCCCAGCATTTT. The chain uses TRBV6-5 and TRBJ1-5, with D hard to call. The germline V gene encodes CDR1 MNHEY and CDR2 SVGAGI. There are 16 residues in the CDR3. Deletions cut 4 bases from V and 2 bases from J, with 15 bases between.

V usage is TRBV18 and J usage is TRBJ1-2; D may be TRBD1 (6 bases). The CDR3 is 17 amino acids. Trimming removed 3 bases at V and 5 bases at J, with 22 bases between. Germline loops: CDR1 KGHSH, CDR2 LQKENI. Here the CDR3 DNA reads TGTGCCAGCTCACCCAATTTCGAAGGACAGATAGGGTATGGCTACACCTTC. Residues: CASSPNFEGQIGYGYTF.

This clone was recorded once. The chain couples TRBV20-1 to TRBJ2-1, with TRBD2 matching 8 bases. CDR1 and CDR2 (germline): DFQATT, SNEGSKA (reference sequence). The CDR3 is made up of 14 amino acids. With V trimmed by 3 bases and J by 0 bases, 1 base remained unmatched. The CDR3 loop reads CSASGTSSYNEQFF. The CDR3 nucleotides read TGCAGTGCTAGTGGGACTAGCTCCTACAATGAGCAGTTCTTC.

The chain is built from TRBV7-2 and TRBJ2-3, with D perhaps TRBD2 (5 bases). V lost 3 bases to trimming and J lost 1 base, with 8 bases between them. This CDR3 spans 14 amino acids. In germline, CDR1 is SGHTA, CDR2 FQGNSA. The chain's CDR3 is CASSLAGGTDTQYF. The CDR3 DNA follows: TGTGCCAGCAGCTTGGCCGGGGGCACAGATACGCAGTATTTT.

This rearrangement joins TRBV24-1 to TRBJ2-3, with 9 bases aligning to TRBD1. Losses at the gene ends were 6 bases for V and 4 bases for J; bases not matched to a gene: 7. CDR1 is KGHDR, CDR2 SFDVKD, per germline. This CDR3 contains 15 residues. This CDR3 reads CATSWGQGPPDTQYF. The CDR3 DNA reads as TGTGCCACCAGTTGGGGACAGGGTCCCCCAGATACGCAGTATTTT.

The chain combines TRBV2 with TRBJ1-2, with D unresolved. CDR1 and CDR2 (germline): SNHLY, FYNNEI. The CDR3 contains 13 residues. Trimming stripped 3 bases from V and 7 bases from J, with 12 bases between. The CDR3 loop reads CASSDWEFGGYTF. The CDR3 DNA is TGTGCCAGCAGTGACTGGGAGTTTGGTGGCTACACCTTC.

The rearrangement joins TRBV19 to TRBJ1-2; D gene unclear. Germline lookup yields CDR1 LNHDA and CDR2 SQIVND (reference sequence). The CDR3 spans 12 residues. V shed 0 bases and J shed 7 bases, with 6 bases lying between them. CDR3 loop: CASSIDRSGYTF. The CDR3 nucleotides read TGTGCCAGTAGTATAGATCGGAGTGGCTACACCTTC.

The chain is built from TRBV4-2 and TRBJ2-1; 10 positions match TRBD2. CDR3 length equals 15 residues. The ends lost 2 bases at V and 15 bases at J; junction bases unmatched: 13. In germline, CDR1 is LGHNA, CDR2 YNFKEQ. This CDR3 reads CASSQKFSEREGRFF. In nucleotides, the CDR3 is TGTGCCAGCAGCCAAAAATTTAGTGAGCGGGAGGGGCGGTTCTTC.

The chain recombines TRBV12-1 with TRBJ1-5; the DNA was not compared with TRBD1, the D call given in the table. TRBV12-1 is an annotated pseudogene. The CDR3 totals 13 residues. The CDR3 DNA follows: TGTGCCACTACAACAGGGGATGATCAGCCCCAGCATTTT. This gives the protein CATTTGDDQPQHF.

The CDR3 DNA is TGCGCCAGCAGCCAAGACGTTTATAGCAATCAGCCCCAGCATTTT. Translation: CASSQDVYSNQPQHF. This chain links TRBV4-3 with TRBJ1-5; no firm D call. Germline lookup yields CDR1 LGHNA and CDR2 YSLEER. Trimming removed 0 bases from V and 0 bases from J, with 6 bases in between. There are 15 residues in the CDR3.